One and the same sample provided the 20 T cell receptor beta chains below, sequenced in a study of shared clonotypes between healthy human individuals. The table came from immunoSEQ multiplex PCR; TCRdb's copy has only in-frame clones and leaves some out. The sample records more than 2 million clones, 95% being singletons. Material for sequencing was naive CD4+ T cells sorted from blood. Subset noted: CD45RA+ positively selected. Receptors were obtained from a man between 18 and 35 years old in good health.

Details on this clone: One junction end disagrees with the germline gene, perhaps due to a read error. The chain has TRBV10-3 and TRBJ2-1; 9 nucleotides align to TRBD1. Germline lookup yields CDR1 ENHRY and CDR2 SYGVKD. The CDR3 is 14 amino acids. The CDR3 DNA is TGTGCCATCGGTGACAGGGGGGCCTACAATGAGCAGTTCTTC. Its protein product is CAIGDRGAYNEQFF.

The J gene is TRBJ2-3, the V gene TRBV6-1; 14 nucleotides line up with TRBD2. This CDR3 is built from 17 residues. Germline V gene data show CDR1 as MNHNS and CDR2 as SASEGT. The V segment lost 2 bases and the J segment 6 bases; nucleotides outside the gene matches: 7. The CDR3 DNA reads as TGTGCCAGCAGTGAAAGTAGGAGACTAGCGGGGGGGGATACGCAGTATTTT. It codes for CASSESRRLAGGDTQYF.

The chain has TRBV30 and TRBJ1-2, with unresolved D. V was pared by 4 bases and J by 1 base, with 7 bases between. Germline assignment: CDR1 GTSNPN and CDR2 SVGIG (reference sequence). The CDR3 contains 12 residues. The CDR3 DNA reads TGTGCCTGGACCGAGAATAACTATGGCTACACCTTC. Its protein is CAWTENNYGYTF. Looking up the rest from reference TRBV30 and TRBJ1-2 gives the full variable domain: SQTIHQWPATLVQPVGSPLSLECTVEGTSNPNLYWYRQAAGRGLQLLFYSVGIGQISSEVPQNLSASRPQDRQFILSSKKLLLSDSGFYLCAWTENNYGYTFGSGTRLTVV.

The chain combines TRBV14 with TRBJ2-3; tentatively, D is TRBD1 (5 bases). Trimming left V 1 base short and J 3 bases short, with 14 bases between. CDR1 is SGHDN, CDR2 FVKESK, per germline. CDR3 length: 16 amino acids. CDR3 sequence reads: CASSQVGAYTTDTQYF. CDR3 bases: TGTGCCAGCAGCCAAGTTGGGGCCTACACAACAGATACGCAGTATTTT.

This chain uses TRBV2 with TRBJ1-6, with 8 bases aligning to TRBD1. This CDR3 has 13 amino acids. The germline gives CDR1 SNHLY, CDR2 FYNNEI. The trim removed 10 bases at V and 12 bases at J, leaving 11 bases unmatched. CDR3 sequence reads: CATVFGQGEPLHF. Written as DNA, the CDR3 is TGTGCCACCGTATTCGGACAGGGAGAACCCCTCCACTTT.

For this clone: The sample holds other DNA sequences that translate to the same CDR3. This rearrangement joins TRBV30 to TRBJ1-3, with TRBD1 as a possible D gene (6 bases). Germline values: CDR1 GTSNPN, CDR2 SVGIG (reference sequence). The CDR3 is 14 amino acids. Trimming took 3 bases from V and 1 from J, leaving 10 bases between them. The DNA of the CDR3 is TGTGCCTGGAGGCAGACAGGATCTGGAAACACCATATATTTT. This translates into CAWRQTGSGNTIYF.

The gene calls are TRBV28 and TRBJ1-2; D is uncertain. CDR1 MDHEN and CDR2 SYDVKM come from the germline V gene. Trimming stripped 6 bases from V and 8 bases from J, with 13 bases between. CDR3 length: 12 residues. The CDR3 is CASSPPSRGYTF. The CDR3, as DNA: TGTGCCAGCAGCCCCCCCTCGCGAGGCTACACCTTC.

This clone showed up just once. This sequence joins TRBV2 and TRBJ2-3; 9 bases map to TRBD2. The ends lost 0 bases at V and 7 bases at J; junction bases unmatched: 8. The germline V gene encodes CDR1 SNHLY and CDR2 FYNNEI. The CDR3 has 16 residues. CDR3 DNA sequence: TGTGCCAGCAGTGAAGCGCCCCAGACTAGCGGAAATACGCAGTATTTT. Its translation is CASSEAPQTSGNTQYF.

The V gene is TRBV29-1, the J gene TRBJ1-3; D gene uncertain. Germline assignment: CDR1 SQVTM and CDR2 ANQGSEA. CDR3 size: 12 residues. The germline V and J ends were trimmed by 0 bases and 4 bases, with 4 bases remaining between them. The CDR3 DNA is TGCAGCGTTGAAGAAGGAGGAAACACCATATATTTT. It encodes CSVEEGGNTIYF.

This chain connects TRBV7-2 to TRBJ2-5; no definite D call. The CDR3 length is 14 residues. The V end was cut by 1 base, the J end by 4 bases, with 10 bases between. CDR1 and CDR2 from the germline V gene are SGHTA and FQGNSA. CDR3 loop: CASSLEVPPETQYF. DNA of the CDR3: TGTGCCAGCAGCTTAGAAGTTCCCCCAGAGACCCAGTACTTC.

Note on this clone: Distinct nucleotide sequences in the sample also encode this CDR3. J is TRBJ1-5 and V is TRBV28, with 10 bases aligning to TRBD1. V was clipped by 5 bases and J by 7 bases; unmatched bases: 5. The CDR3 totals 14 residues. Germline CDR1 reads MDHEN; CDR2 reads SYDVKM. For the CDR3, the DNA is TGTGCCAGCAGTCCGGGACAGGGGCGACAGCCCCAGCATTTT. Amino acid sequence: CASSPGQGRQPQHF.

The chain uses TRBV7-2 and TRBJ2-5; perhaps TRBD2 as D (7 bases). The CDR3 loop spans 16 amino acids. The V gene lost 5 bases and the J gene lost 3 bases, with 19 bases spanning the gap. Germline assignment: CDR1 SGHTA and CDR2 FQGNSA. In DNA, the CDR3 is TGTGCCAGCAGCGAGGGGGGGTGGTGGGAAAAAGAGACCCAGTACTTC. Translation: CASSEGGWWEKETQYF. Based on the CDR3 plus reference TRBV7-2 and TRBJ2-5, the full variable domain is GAGVSQSPSNKVTEKGKDVELRCDPISGHTALYWYRQSLGQGLEFLIYFQGNSAPDKSGLPSDRFSAERTGGSVSTLTIQRTQQEDSAVYLCASSEGGWWEKETQYFGPGTRLLVL.

Comments on this clone: Other DNA sequences in the sample encode the same CDR3. The chain joins TRBV27 to TRBJ1-1; D is ambiguous. The CDR3 sequence is 13 residues long. Trimming shortened V by 5 bases and J by 1 base, and 8 bases separated the two germline ends. Germline assignment: CDR1 MNHEY and CDR2 SMNVEV (reference sequence). The CDR3 DNA reads as TGTGCCAGCAGTCTTAAGGGGAACACTGAAGCTTTCTTT. It yields the protein CASSLKGNTEAFF.

The chain uses TRBV28 and TRBJ1-3, with TRBD1 identical over 11 bases. V lost 8 bases to trimming and J lost 3 bases; unmatched junction nucleotides: 9. CDR1 MDHEN and CDR2 SYDVKM come from the germline V gene. The CDR3 length is 16 residues. The CDR3, as DNA: TGTGCCAGCTCAAGGGGGGACAGGGGGAGTGGAAACACCATATATTTT. This sequence encodes CASSRGDRGSGNTIYF.

This chain links TRBV5-1 with TRBJ1-1; no clear D. Germline V lookup: CDR1 SGHRS, CDR2 YFSETQ. Trimming left V 1 base short and J 4 bases short, with 14 bases between. The CDR3 is 15 residues long. In nucleotides, the CDR3 is TGCGCCAGCAGCTTGTCCGTACATTCTGGCACTGAAGCTTTCTTT. Amino acid sequence: CASSLSVHSGTEAFF.

The V call is TRBV10-1, the J call TRBJ2-7; possibly TRBD2 for D (6 bases). The length of the CDR3 is 13 residues. Germline CDR1 WNHNN, CDR2 SYGVQD (reference sequence). Trimming stripped 3 bases from V and 7 bases from J, with 13 bases between. For the CDR3, the DNA is TGCGCCAGCAGTGAATTCGGGAGACCGGAGCAGTACTTC. This translates into CASSEFGRPEQYF.

The gene calls are TRBV10-3 and TRBJ2-1; 9 bases are shared with TRBD1. This CDR3 is built from 15 residues. Germline CDR1 reads ENHRY; CDR2 reads SYGVKD. V lost 3 bases and J lost 10; bases outside the gene matches: 10. CDR3 region: CAISDGGQGYGEQFF. The CDR3 DNA sequence: TGTGCCATCAGTGATGGGGGACAGGGCTATGGAGAGCAGTTCTTC.

The chain carries TRBV6-5 and TRBJ1-6; maybe TRBD1 (6 bases). CDR3 length: 15 amino acids. The V gene's germline CDR1 is MNHEY and CDR2 SVGAGI. Trimming removed 5 bases from V and 4 bases from J, with 12 bases in between. The CDR3 DNA is TGTGCCAGCAGTCAGGGGAACTCGTATAATTCACCCCTCCACTTT. It yields the protein CASSQGNSYNSPLHF.

The chain recombines TRBV14 with TRBJ2-7; no clear D. V was shortened by 6 bases and J by 2 bases, with 8 bases between the two germline ends. The CDR3 length is 12 residues. In germline, CDR1 is SGHDN, CDR2 FVKESK. Here the CDR3 reads CASRGGTYEQYF. Here the CDR3 DNA reads TGTGCCAGCAGAGGCGGTACCTACGAGCAGTACTTC.

V gene TRBV29-1 combines with J gene TRBJ1-4; D perhaps matches TRBD1 (6 bases). V lost 6 bases and J lost 5, with 13 bases in between. CDR1 and CDR2 (germline): SQVTM, ANQGSEA. This CDR3 is 13 amino acids long. Here the CDR3 reads CSVRKGTNEKLFF. The CDR3 region has the DNA TGCAGCGTCCGGAAAGGGACAAATGAAAAACTGTTTTTT.